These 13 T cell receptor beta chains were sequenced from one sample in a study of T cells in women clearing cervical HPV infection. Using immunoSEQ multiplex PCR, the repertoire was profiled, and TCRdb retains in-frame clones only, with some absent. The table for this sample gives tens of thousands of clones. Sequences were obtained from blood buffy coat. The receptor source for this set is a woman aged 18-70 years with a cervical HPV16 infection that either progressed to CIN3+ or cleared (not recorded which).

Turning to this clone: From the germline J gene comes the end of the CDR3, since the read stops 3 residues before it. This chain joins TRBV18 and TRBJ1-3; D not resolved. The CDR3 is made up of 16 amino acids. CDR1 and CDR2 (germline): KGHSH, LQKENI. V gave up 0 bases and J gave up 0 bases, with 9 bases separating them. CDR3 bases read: TGTGCCAGCTCACCACCGAGCAAGAGCTCTGGAAACACC. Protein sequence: CASSPPSKSSGNT. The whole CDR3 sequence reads CASSPPSKSSGNTIYF.

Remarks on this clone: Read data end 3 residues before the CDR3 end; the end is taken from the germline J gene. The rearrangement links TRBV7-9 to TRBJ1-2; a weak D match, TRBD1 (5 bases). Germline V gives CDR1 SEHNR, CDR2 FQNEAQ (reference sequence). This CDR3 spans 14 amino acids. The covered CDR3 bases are TGTGCCACCTCCGGGACTACAAGCACAGATACC. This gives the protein CATSGTTSTDT. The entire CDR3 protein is CATSGTTSTDTYTF.

CDR3 DNA (partial): TGTGCCAGCAGCAGCAGGGACTCCTACGAG. It encodes CASSSRDSYE. The entire CDR3 is CASSSRDSYEQYF. The chain couples TRBV5-5 to TRBJ2-7, with D possibly matching TRBD1 (5 bases). The read terminates 3 residues ahead of where the CDR3 ends, so the germline J gene completes it. Per the germline V gene, CDR1 is SGHKS and CDR2 is YYEKEE (reference sequence). This CDR3 has 13 amino acids. Trimming took 4 bases from V and 0 from J, leaving 8 bases between them.

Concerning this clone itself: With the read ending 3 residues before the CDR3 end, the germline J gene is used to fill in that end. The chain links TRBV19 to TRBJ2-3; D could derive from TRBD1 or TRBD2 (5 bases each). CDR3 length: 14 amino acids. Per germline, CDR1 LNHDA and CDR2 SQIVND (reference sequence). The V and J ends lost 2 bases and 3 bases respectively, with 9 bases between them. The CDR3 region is CASSIQGVTDTQYF. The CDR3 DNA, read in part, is TGTGCCAGTAGTATACAGGGAGTGACAGATACG.

Incomplete CDR3 DNA: TGCAGTGCTAGCCCTCGGGCGGGGAACGAG. The encoded protein is CSASPRAGNE. The whole CDR3 reads CSASPRAGNEQYF. The gene calls are TRBV20-1 and TRBJ2-7; tentatively, D is TRBD2 (6 bases). The CDR3 end falls 3 residues outside the read, so it is completed with the germline J gene. Trimming removed 3 bases at V and 5 bases at J, with 14 bases between. Per germline, CDR1 DFQATT and CDR2 SNEGSKA (reference sequence). The CDR3 has 13 residues.

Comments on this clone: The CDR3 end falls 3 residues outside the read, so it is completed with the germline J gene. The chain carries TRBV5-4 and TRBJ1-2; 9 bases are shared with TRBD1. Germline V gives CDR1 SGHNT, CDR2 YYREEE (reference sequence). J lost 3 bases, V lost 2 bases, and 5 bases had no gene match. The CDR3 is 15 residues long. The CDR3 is CASSFPGQGDYGYTF. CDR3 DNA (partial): TGTGCCAGCAGCTTTCCGGGACAGGGTGACTATGGC.

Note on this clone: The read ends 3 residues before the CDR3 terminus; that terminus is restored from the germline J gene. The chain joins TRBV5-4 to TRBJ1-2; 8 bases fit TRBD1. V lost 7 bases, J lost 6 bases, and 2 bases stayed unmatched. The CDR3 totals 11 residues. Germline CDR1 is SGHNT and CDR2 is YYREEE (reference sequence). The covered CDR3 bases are TGTGCCAGCCACAGGGGGAATGGC. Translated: CASHRGNG. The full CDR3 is CASHRGNGYTF.

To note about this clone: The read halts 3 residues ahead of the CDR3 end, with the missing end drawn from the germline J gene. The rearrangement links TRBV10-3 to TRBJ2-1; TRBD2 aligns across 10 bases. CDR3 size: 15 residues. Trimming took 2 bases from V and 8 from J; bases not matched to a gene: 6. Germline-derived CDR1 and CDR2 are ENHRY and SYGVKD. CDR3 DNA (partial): TGTGCCATCAGTGAGGGACTAGCGGTAAACGATGAG. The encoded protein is CAISEGLAVNDE. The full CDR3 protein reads CAISEGLAVNDEQFF.

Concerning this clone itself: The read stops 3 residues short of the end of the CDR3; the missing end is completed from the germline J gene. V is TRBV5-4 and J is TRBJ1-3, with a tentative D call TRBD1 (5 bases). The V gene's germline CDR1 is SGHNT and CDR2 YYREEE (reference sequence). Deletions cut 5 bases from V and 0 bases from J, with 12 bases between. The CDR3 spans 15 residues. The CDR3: CASRRDSSSGNTIYF. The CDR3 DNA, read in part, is TGTGCCAGCAGGAGGGACTCGAGCTCTGGAAACACC.

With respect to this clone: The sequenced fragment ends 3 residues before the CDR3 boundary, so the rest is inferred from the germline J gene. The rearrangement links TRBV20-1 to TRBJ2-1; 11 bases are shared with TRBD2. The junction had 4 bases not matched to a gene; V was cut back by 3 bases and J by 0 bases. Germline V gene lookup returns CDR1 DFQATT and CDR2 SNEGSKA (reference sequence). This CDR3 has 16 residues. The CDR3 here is CSARVTSGSSYNEQFF. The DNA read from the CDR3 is TGCAGTGCTAGGGTCACTAGCGGGAGCTCCTACAATGAG.

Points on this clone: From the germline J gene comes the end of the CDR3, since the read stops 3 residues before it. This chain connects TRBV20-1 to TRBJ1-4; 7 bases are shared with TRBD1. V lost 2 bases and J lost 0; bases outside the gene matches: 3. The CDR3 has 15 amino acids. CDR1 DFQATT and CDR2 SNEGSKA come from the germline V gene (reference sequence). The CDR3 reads CSARQGEATNEKLFF. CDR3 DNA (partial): TGCAGTGCTAGACAGGGGGAGGCAACTAATGAAAAA.

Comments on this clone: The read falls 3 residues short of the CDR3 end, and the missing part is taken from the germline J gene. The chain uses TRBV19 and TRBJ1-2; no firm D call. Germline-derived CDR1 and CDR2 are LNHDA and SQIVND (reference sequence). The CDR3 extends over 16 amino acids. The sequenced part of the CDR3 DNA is TGTGCCAGTAGTATACAGGTCAGCGGAGGAAGAGATACC. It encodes CASSIQVSGGRDT. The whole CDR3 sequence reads CASSIQVSGGRDTYTF.

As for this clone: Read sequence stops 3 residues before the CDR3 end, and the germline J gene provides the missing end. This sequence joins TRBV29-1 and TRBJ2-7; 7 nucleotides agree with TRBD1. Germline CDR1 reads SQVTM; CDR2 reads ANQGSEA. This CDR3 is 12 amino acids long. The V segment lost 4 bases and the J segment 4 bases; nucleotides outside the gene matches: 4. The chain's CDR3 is CSVVGQFYEQYF. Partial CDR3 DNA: TGCAGCGTTGTGGGACAGTTTTACGAG.